The T cell receptor (beta chain) under discussion was sequenced for a study of identical twins. Whole-study findings and limits: In cord blood, abundant beta clonotypes had fewer insertions; memory showed no trend. Because invariant MAIT and iNKT cells could be present, zero-insertion analyses could be partly confounded.

All donors comprised healthy Caucasians. Through template switching, a universal primer site was introduced, and the cDNA contained unique molecular identifiers. MiXCR, run by TCRdb on the 5' RACE reads, gives a single entry per CDR3 protein. The sample yields 1.5 million to 2 million distinct CDR3 sequences, under 35% seen once. The CDR3 contains 13 residues. Germline V CDR1 and CDR2: LNHNV, YYDKDF (reference sequence). The V segment lost 5 bases and the J segment 3 bases; nucleotides outside the gene matches: 4. This clonotype was counted only a few times. Antigen specificity is unknown. The rearrangement joins TRBV15 to TRBJ2-7, with 7 positions matching TRBD2. The sample consisted of cord blood. The receptor comes from a newborn girl in good health. As DNA, the CDR3 is TGTGCCACCAGCCGGGACTATCACTACGAGCAGTACTTC. Protein product: CATSRDYHYEQYF.